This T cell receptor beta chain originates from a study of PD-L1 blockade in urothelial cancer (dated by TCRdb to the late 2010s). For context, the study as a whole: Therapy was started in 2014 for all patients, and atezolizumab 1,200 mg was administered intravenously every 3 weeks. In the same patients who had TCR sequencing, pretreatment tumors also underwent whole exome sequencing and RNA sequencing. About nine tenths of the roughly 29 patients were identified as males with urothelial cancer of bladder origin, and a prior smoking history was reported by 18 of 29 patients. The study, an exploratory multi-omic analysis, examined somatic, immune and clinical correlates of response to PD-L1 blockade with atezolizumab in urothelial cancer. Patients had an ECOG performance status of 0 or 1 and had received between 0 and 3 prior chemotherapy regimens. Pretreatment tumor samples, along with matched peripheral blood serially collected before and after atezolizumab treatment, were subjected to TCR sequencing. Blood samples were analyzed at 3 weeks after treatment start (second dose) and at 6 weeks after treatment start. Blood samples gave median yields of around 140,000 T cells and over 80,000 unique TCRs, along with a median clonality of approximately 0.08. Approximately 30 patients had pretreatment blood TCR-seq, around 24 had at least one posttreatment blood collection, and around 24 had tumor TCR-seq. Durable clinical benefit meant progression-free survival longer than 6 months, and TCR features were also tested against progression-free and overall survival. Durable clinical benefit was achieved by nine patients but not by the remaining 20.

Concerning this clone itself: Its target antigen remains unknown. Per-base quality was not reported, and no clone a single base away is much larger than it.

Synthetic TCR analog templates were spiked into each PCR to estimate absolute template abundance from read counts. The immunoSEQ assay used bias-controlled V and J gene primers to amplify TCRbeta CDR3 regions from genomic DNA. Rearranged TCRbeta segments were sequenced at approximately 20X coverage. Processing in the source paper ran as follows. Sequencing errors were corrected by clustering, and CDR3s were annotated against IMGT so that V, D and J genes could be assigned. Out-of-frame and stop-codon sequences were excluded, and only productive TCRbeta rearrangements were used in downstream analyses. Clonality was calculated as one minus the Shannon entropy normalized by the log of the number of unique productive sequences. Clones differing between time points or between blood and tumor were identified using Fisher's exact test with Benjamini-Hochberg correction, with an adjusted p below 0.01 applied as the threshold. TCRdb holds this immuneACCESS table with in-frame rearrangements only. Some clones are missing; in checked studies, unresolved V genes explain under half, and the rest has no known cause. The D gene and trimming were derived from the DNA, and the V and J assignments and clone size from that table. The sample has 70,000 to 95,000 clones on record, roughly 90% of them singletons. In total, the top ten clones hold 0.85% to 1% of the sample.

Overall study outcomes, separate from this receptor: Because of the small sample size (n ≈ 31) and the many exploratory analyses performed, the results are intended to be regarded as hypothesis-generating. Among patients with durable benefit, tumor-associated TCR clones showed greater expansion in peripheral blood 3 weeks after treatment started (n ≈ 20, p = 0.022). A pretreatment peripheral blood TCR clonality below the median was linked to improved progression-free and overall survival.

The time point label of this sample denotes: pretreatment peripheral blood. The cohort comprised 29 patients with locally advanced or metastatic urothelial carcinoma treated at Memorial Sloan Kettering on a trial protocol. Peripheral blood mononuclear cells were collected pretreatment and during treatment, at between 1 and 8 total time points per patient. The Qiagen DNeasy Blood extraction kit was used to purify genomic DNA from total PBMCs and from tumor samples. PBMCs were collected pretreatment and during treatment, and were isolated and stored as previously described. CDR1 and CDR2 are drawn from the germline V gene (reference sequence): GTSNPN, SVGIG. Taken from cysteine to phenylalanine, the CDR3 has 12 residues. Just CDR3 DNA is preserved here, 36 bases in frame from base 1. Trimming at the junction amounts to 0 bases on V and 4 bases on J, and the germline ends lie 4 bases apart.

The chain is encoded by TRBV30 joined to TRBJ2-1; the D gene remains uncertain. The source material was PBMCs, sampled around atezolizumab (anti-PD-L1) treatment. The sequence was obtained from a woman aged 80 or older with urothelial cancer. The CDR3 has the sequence CAWSVLYNEQFF. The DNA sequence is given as TGTGCCTGGAGTGTGTTATACAATGAGCAGTTCTTC.